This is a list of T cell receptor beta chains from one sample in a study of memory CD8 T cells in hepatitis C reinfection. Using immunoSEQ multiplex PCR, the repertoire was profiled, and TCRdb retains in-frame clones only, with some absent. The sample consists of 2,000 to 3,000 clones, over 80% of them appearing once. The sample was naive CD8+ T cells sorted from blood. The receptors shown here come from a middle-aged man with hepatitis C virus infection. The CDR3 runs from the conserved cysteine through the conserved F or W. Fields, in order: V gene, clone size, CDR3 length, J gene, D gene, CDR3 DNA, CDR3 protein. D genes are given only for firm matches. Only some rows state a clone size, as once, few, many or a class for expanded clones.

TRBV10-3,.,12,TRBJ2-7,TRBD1,TGTGCCATCAGACAGGGGGATAACGAGCAGTACTTC,CAIRQGDNEQYF
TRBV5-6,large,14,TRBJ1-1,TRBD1,TGTGCCAGCAGCTCCGGGACAGGGGACACTGAAGCTTTCTTT,CASSSGTGDTEAFF
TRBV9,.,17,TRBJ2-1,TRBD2,TGTGCCAGCAGCGTAGGATTAGCGGGAGAAGGGTACAATGAGCAGTTCTTC,CASSVGLAGEGYNEQFF
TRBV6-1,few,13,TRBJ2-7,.,TGTGCCAGCAGTGAAAGAGCCACCTACGAGCAGTACTTC,CASSERATYEQYF
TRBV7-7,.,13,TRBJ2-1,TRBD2,TGTGCTAGCAGCTCGGGACTAGCGGATACCCAGTTCTTC,CASSSGLADTQFF
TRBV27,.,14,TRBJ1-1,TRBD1,TGTGCCAGCAGGAGACAGGGATCTAACACTGAAGCTTTCTTT,CASRRQGSNTEAFF
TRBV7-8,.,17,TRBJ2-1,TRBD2,TGTGCCAGCAGCCCACGACCCGGGACTAGCGCGAACAATGAGCAGTTCTTC,CASSPRPGTSANNEQFF
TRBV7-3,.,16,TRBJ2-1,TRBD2,TGTGCCAGCAGTTTCGCAGCGGGAGGGTCCTACAATGAGCAGTTCTTC,CASSFAAGGSYNEQFF
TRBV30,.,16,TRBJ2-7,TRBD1,TGTGCCTGGAGTGTACTAGTCGCCAGGGGGTCCTACGAGCAGTACTTC,CAWSVLVARGSYEQYF
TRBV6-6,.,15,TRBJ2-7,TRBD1,TGTGCCAGCAGTTCCTTCGGGACAGGGTTTGGCGAGCAGTACTTC,CASSSFGTGFGEQYF
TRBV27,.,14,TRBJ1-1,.,TGTGCCAGCAGTTTACGCGGGGGGTGGACTGAAGCTTTCTTT,CASSLRGGWTEAFF
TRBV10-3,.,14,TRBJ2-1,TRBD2,TGTGCCATCGGCGATGGTAGCGGGAGTAATGAGCAGTTCTTC,CAIGDGSGSNEQFF
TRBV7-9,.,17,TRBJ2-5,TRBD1,TGTGCCAGCAGTCCAAACCGGGACAGGCCCGAGAGAGAGACCCAGTACTTC,CASSPNRDRPERETQYF
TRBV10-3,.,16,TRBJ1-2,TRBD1,TGTGCCATCAGTGCGACAGGGGGCAGTCAGGACTATGGCTACACCTTC,CAISATGGSQDYGYTF
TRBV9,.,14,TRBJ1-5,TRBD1,TGTGCCAGCAGCGTAGGACAGGGCGATCAGCCCCAGCATTTT,CASSVGQGDQPQHF
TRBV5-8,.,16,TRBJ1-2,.,TGTGCCAGCAACGTACTAAGGACAGCAGCTAACTATGGCTACACCTTC,CASNVLRTAANYGYTF
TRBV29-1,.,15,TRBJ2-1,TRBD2,TGCAGCGTTAATGAGCGGGACTACCCAAACAATGAGCAGTTCTTC,CSVNERDYPNNEQFF
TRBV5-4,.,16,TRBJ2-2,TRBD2,TGTGCCAGCAGCTTGGGACTAGCGGGAGGGGCCGGGGAGCTGTTTTTT,CASSLGLAGGAGELFF
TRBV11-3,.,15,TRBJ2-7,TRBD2,TGTGCCAGCAGCTTACCCCCTAGCGGGACCTACGAGCAGTACTTC,CASSLPPSGTYEQYF
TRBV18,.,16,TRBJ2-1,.,TGTGCCAGCTCACCAGAGACTAGTCTGTCCTACAATGAGCAGTTCTTC,CASSPETSLSYNEQFF
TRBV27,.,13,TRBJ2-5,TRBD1,TGTGCCAGCAAGGGACAGGGGGTGGAGACCCAGTACTTC,CASKGQGVETQYF
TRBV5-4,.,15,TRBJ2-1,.,TGTGCCAGCAGCTTGGAGCAGGGGCTTAACAATGAGCAGTTCTTC,CASSLEQGLNNEQFF
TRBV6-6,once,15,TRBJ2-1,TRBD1,TGTGCCAGCAGTGGAGGACAGGGGACCTACAATGAGCAGTTCTTC,CASSGGQGTYNEQFF
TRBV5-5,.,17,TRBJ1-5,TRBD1,TGTGCCAGCAGCAACAAGATGGGGACAGGGGATAATCAGCCCCAGCATTTT,CASSNKMGTGDNQPQHF
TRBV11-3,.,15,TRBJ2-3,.,TGTGCCAGCAGCTCCTTAGCGGAACTCACAGATACGCAGTATTTT,CASSSLAELTDTQYF
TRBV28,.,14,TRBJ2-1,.,TGTGCCAGCACCGCACAGGGGGGGTACAATGAGCAGTTCTTC,CASTAQGGYNEQFF
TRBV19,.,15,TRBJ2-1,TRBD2,TGTGCCAGTCGCATAGCGGGAGGGGGCTTCAATGAGCAGTTCTTC,CASRIAGGGFNEQFF
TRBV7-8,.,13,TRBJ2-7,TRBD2,TGTGCCAGCAGCTTAGGGACTAGCGACGAGCAGTACTTC,CASSLGTSDEQYF
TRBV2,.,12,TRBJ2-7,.,TGTGCCAGCACCCTGGGACTTTTAGAGCAGTACTTC,CASTLGLLEQYF
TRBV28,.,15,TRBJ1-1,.,TGTGCCAGCAGTGCCTCCGGGACATTGAACACTGAAGCTTTCTTT,CASSASGTLNTEAFF
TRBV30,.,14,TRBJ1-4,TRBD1,TGTGCCTGGGGTAAGGGGACAGCAAATGAAAAACTGTTTTTT,CAWGKGTANEKLFF